The rows below give T cell receptor beta chains drawn from one sample of a study of a mutant IDH1 vaccine in newly diagnosed glioma. Generated by immunoSEQ multiplex PCR, the TCRdb table keeps only in-frame clones and is missing some. Of some 62,000 clones in the sample, roughly four fifths were seen once. Their antigen targets remain unknown. The material was PBMCs, obtained from a glioma patient whose treatment included an IDH1 peptide vaccine. The receptors were gathered from a man under 40 with glioma. The CDR3 runs from the conserved cysteine through the conserved F or W. Each record gives: D gene, J gene, V gene, clone size, CDR3 protein, CDR3 DNA. The D gene is left open where the match is weak. Size tells how often a clone was seen (once, few, many) or the class of an expanded clone, and some rows leave it out.

>.|TRBJ2-5|TRBV14|.
CASSQARLHTEWQETQYF
TGTGCCAGCAGCCAAGCCAGATTGCACACAGAGTGGCAAGAGACCCAGTACTTC
>.|TRBJ1-1|TRBV6-1|.
CASSEPGSPRGIEAFF
TGTGCCAGCAGTGAACCCGGCAGCCCTAGAGGTATTGAAGCTTTCTTT
>TRBD1|TRBJ2-3|TRBV9|.
CASSVTGQGFYNTQYF
TGTGCCAGCAGCGTGACGGGACAGGGTTTCTATAATACGCAGTATTTT
>TRBD2|TRBJ2-1|TRBV9|.
CASSVIAGPKNEQFF
TGTGCCAGCAGCGTAATAGCGGGGCCCAAAAATGAGCAGTTCTTC
>.|TRBJ2-5|TRBV2|.
CASIGETQYF
TGTGCCAGCATCGGAGAGACCCAGTACTTC
>.|TRBJ1-1|TRBV19|.
CASWTGPTNTEAFF
TGTGCCAGTTGGACTGGCCCAACCAACACTGAAGCTTTCTTT
>TRBD1|TRBJ1-1|TRBV7-8|.
CASSSYRGRNTEAFF
TGTGCCAGCAGCTCGTACAGGGGGCGGAACACTGAAGCTTTCTTT
>TRBD1|TRBJ2-7|TRBV19|.
CASTPTGSFSHEQYF
TGTGCCAGTACCCCGACAGGGTCTTTTTCTCACGAGCAGTACTTC
>.|TRBJ1-4|TRBV2|.
CASSDGSAGQNEKLFF
TGTGCCAGCAGTGACGGATCGGCAGGGCAAAATGAAAAACTGTTTTTT
>.|TRBJ2-3|TRBV5-1|.
CASSFGTFLTDTQYF
TGCGCCAGCAGCTTCGGGACTTTCCTCACTGATACGCAGTATTTT
>.|TRBJ1-2|TRBV6-6|.
CASSYTPGTTLNGYTF
TGTGCCAGCAGTTACACCCCGGGAACCACACTAAATGGCTACACCTTC
>TRBD1|TRBJ1-1|TRBV4-1|medium-sized
CATRTGGWNTEAFF
TGCGCCACCCGGACAGGGGGATGGAACACTGAAGCTTTCTTT
>TRBD1|TRBJ2-3|TRBV10-1|.
CASSEETGADTQYF
TGCGCCAGCAGTGAGGAGACAGGGGCAGATACGCAGTATTTT
>.|TRBJ2-6|TRBV7-8|.
CASSLSLSANVLTF
TGTGCCAGCAGCTTATCTCTTAGCGCCAACGTCCTGACTTTC
>TRBD1|TRBJ2-3|TRBV5-1|.
CASSPGTGETDTQYF
TGCGCCAGCAGCCCCGGGACAGGGGAGACAGATACGCAGTATTTT
>TRBD1|TRBJ2-7|TRBV6-1|.
CASIGASTGNYEQYF
TGTGCCAGCATTGGGGCCTCGACAGGGAACTACGAGCAGTACTTC
>TRBD1|TRBJ2-7|TRBV5-4|once
CASSLLFGRSGGEQYF
TGTGCCAGCAGCTTGTTGTTCGGGCGGTCAGGGGGCGAGCAGTACTTC
>TRBD1|TRBJ1-2|TRBV6-6|.
CASSYSGTGNYGYTF
TGTGCCAGCAGTTACTCCGGGACAGGGAACTATGGCTACACCTTC
>.|TRBJ2-1|TRBV5-4|.
CASSYRDLTSNEQFF
TGTGCCAGCAGCTACCGGGACTTAACGTCCAATGAGCAGTTCTTC
>.|TRBJ2-5|TRBV6-6|.
CASRKRGGETQYF
TGTGCCAGCAGAAAGAGGGGGGGGGAGACCCAGTACTTC
>.|TRBJ1-1|TRBV4-1|.
CASSRGGPRDTEAFF
TGCGCCAGCAGCCGAGGGGGACCCCGGGACACTGAAGCTTTCTTT
>.|TRBJ1-1|TRBV6-5|.
CASTLGRNTEAFF
TGTGCCAGCACCCTGGGGAGGAACACTGAAGCTTTCTTT